This T cell receptor beta chain originates from a study of monozygotic twins with inflammatory bowel disease. Overall study findings and caveats: Healthy twins showed more clonotype sharing with others than IBD patients, especially patients with disease activity.

This CDR3 contains 14 residues. UMIs that had a 6-nucleotide sample barcode were put in using template switching. TCRdb re-called the 5' RACE reads and gives one entry per CDR3 protein, without DNA. The sample holds 400,000 or so distinct CDR3 sequences. Details on this clonotype: Its specificity is unknown.

This TCR was recovered from a human donor with ulcerative colitis or Crohn's disease, or a healthy co-twin of an affected twin (not recorded which). The chain is built from TRBV12-3 or TRBV12-4 and TRBJ1-1; TCRdb's assignment of TRBD1 cannot be checked, as there is no DNA. Sequencing used blood. The CDR3 reads CASSLVPGLPEAFF.